These 27 T cell receptor beta chains share one sample of origin, sequenced in a study of blood T cell repertoires in COVID-19. The repertoire was sequenced with immunoSEQ multiplex PCR; TCRdb's copy has only in-frame clones and lacks some. The table lists approximately 270,000 clones, approximately 84% of them singletons. Sequenced material: PBMCs or T cells enriched from blood (not recorded which). The receptors were sampled from a man between 40 and 49 years old who had recovered from COVID-19.

V usage is TRBV7-2 and J usage is TRBJ2-1; D not certain. The CDR3 has 11 residues. Germline loops: CDR1 SGHTA, CDR2 FQGNSA. The V and J ends lost 2 bases and 10 bases respectively, with 6 bases between them. CDR3 sequence: CASSLIQEQFF. For the CDR3, the DNA is TGTGCCAGCAGCTTAATACAGGAGCAGTTCTTC.

This rearrangement joins TRBV27 to TRBJ2-1; the D gene is possibly TRBD2 (5 bases). Trimming shortened V by 5 bases and J by 6 bases, and 11 bases separated the two germline ends. CDR1 is MNHEY, CDR2 SMNVEV, per germline (reference sequence). The CDR3 runs to 13 residues. CDR3 region: CASSPWTANEQFF. CDR3 in DNA: TGTGCCAGCAGTCCCTGGACTGCCAATGAGCAGTTCTTC.

The J gene is TRBJ2-7, the V gene TRBV7-6; TRBD2 aligns across 13 bases. V lost 4 bases, J lost 2 bases, and 8 bases stayed unmatched. The CDR3 is 17 amino acids. CDR1 is SGHVS, CDR2 FNYEAQ, per germline. The DNA for the CDR3 is TGTGCCAGCAGCTCATCCGGGACTAGCGGGGTAACCTACGAGCAGTACTTC. Protein sequence: CASSSSGTSGVTYEQYF.

This clone appeared a single time. The CDR3 protein is CASSVGLAGGYNEQFF. DNA for the CDR3: TGTGCCAGCAGCGTAGGCCTAGCGGGGGGATACAATGAGCAGTTCTTC. The chain couples TRBV9 to TRBJ2-1; the match to TRBD2 covers 11 bases. The CDR3 totals 16 residues. V shed 0 bases, J shed 4 bases, and the junction held 3 bases outside the gene matches. Per germline, CDR1 SGDLS and CDR2 YYNGEE.

V gene TRBV6-5 combines with J gene TRBJ2-3, with 8 bases fitting TRBD2. This CDR3 contains 13 residues. V gave up 4 bases and J gave up 5 bases; unmatched junction bases: 2. The germline gives CDR1 MNHEY, CDR2 SVGAGI. CDR3 protein: CASSLAGRDTQYF. CDR3 nucleotide sequence: TGTGCCAGCAGTTTAGCGGGACGAGATACGCAGTATTTT.

The chain employs TRBV5-1 and TRBJ2-5; possibly TRBD1 for D (5 bases). CDR1 SGHRS and CDR2 YFSETQ come from the germline V gene. V gave up 4 bases and J gave up 4 bases, with 26 bases separating them. The CDR3 runs to 18 residues. The CDR3 spells CASSPHIVGRAGGETQYF. CDR3 DNA sequence: TGCGCCAGCAGCCCCCACATTGTAGGCAGGGCAGGCGGAGAGACCCAGTACTTC.

The J gene is TRBJ2-1, the V gene TRBV27; TRBD2 aligns across 8 bases. This CDR3 comprises 15 residues. Germline V gives CDR1 MNHEY, CDR2 SMNVEV (reference sequence). V shed 6 bases, J shed 3 bases, and the junction held 7 bases outside the gene matches. The CDR3 here is CASRIAGFDYNEQFF. Written as DNA, the CDR3 is TGTGCCAGCAGAATAGCGGGGTTCGACTACAATGAGCAGTTCTTC.

The chain carries TRBV15 and TRBJ2-1; D gene uncertain. The CDR3 spans 15 residues. Looked up from germline, CDR1 is LNHNV and CDR2 is YYDKDF (reference sequence). Trimming took off 0 bases at V and 6 bases at J, with 12 bases between the two ends. This CDR3 reads CATSRDLLGGNEQFF. For the CDR3, the DNA is TGTGCCACCAGCAGAGATCTGCTAGGTGGCAATGAGCAGTTCTTC.

The chain has TRBV7-2 and TRBJ1-6, with 9 bases aligning to TRBD1. This CDR3 region has 16 residues. Germline V gives CDR1 SGHTA, CDR2 FQGNSA. The junction had 8 bases not matched to a gene; V was cut back by 2 bases and J by 9 bases. CDR3 loop: CASSLYDRGFGSPLHF. The DNA of the CDR3 is TGTGCCAGCAGCTTATATGACAGGGGGTTTGGTTCACCCCTCCACTTT.

The gene calls are TRBV19 and TRBJ1-2; 7 nucleotides line up with TRBD1. The J segment lost 7 bases and the V segment lost 1 base, leaving 15 bases of the junction unmatched. The CDR3 extends over 17 amino acids. The germline gives CDR1 LNHDA, CDR2 SQIVND (reference sequence). The CDR3 DNA follows: TGTGCCAGTAGTATAGCCTCCGGGACAGCCACTATAACTGGCTACACCTTC. It translates to CASSIASGTATITGYTF.

The chain recombines TRBV20-1 with TRBJ2-7; D ambiguous. The germline V gene encodes CDR1 DFQATT and CDR2 SNEGSKA (reference sequence). Trimming removed 1 base at V and 3 bases at J, with 4 bases between. The CDR3 is made up of 11 amino acids. For the CDR3, the DNA is TGCAGTGCTAGAGGACTCTACGAGCAGTACTTC. As protein: CSARGLYEQYF.

The gene calls are TRBV3-1 (or the pseudogene TRBV3-2) and TRBJ1-2, with 7 positions matching TRBD1. Germline CDR1 is LGHDT and CDR2 is YNNKEL (reference sequence). The CDR3 sequence is 14 residues long. Unmatched junction bases numbered 9, after V lost 4 bases and J lost 7 bases. As DNA, the CDR3 is TGTGCCAGCAGCCCCGGGACAGCCGGGTCTGGCTACACCTTC. Translated: CASSPGTAGSGYTF.

The table lists this clone with many counts. V gene TRBV20-1 combines with J gene TRBJ1-1, with unresolved D. The CDR3 totals 11 residues. V was shortened by 5 bases and J by 3 bases, with 7 bases between the two germline ends. Germline CDR1 reads DFQATT; CDR2 reads SNEGSKA (reference sequence). The CDR3 loop reads CSAFLHTEAFF. The DNA of the CDR3 is TGCAGTGCTTTCCTACACACTGAAGCTTTCTTT.

The chain uses TRBV9 and TRBJ2-7, with 7 bases fitting TRBD1. The CDR3 length is 15 residues. Germline V gene lookup returns CDR1 SGDLS and CDR2 YYNGEE. V gave up 4 bases and J gave up 6 bases; unmatched junction bases: 13. The CDR3 bases are TGTGCCAGCAGCCTTGATTACAGGGGCCCCCTCGAGCAGTACTTC. Translating it yields CASSLDYRGPLEQYF.

V and J are TRBV6-2 or TRBV6-3 and TRBJ2-7, with TRBD2 as a possible D gene (6 bases). Trimming left V 6 bases short and J 2 bases short, with 14 bases between. Germline lookup yields CDR1 MNHEY and CDR2 SVGEGT. The CDR3 covers 14 residues. The CDR3 loop is CASSHPEGTYEQYF. CDR3 DNA: TGTGCCAGCAGCCACCCGGAGGGTACCTACGAGCAGTACTTC.

The genes are TRBV2 and TRBJ2-7; 9 bases are shared with TRBD1. The trim removed 6 bases at V and 6 bases at J, leaving 15 bases unmatched. The CDR3 spans 16 residues. Germline V gene lookup returns CDR1 SNHLY and CDR2 FYNNEI. DNA for the CDR3: TGTGCCAGCAGCCTCGAAGGGGACAGGGTGCGGGTCGAGCAGTACTTC. Encoded protein: CASSLEGDRVRVEQYF. Variable domain in full (rest from reference TRBV2 and TRBJ2-7): EPEVTQTPSHQVTQMGQEVILRCVPISNHLYFYWYRQILGQKVEFLVSFYNNEISEKSEIFDDQFSVERPDGSNFTLKIRSTKLEDSAMYFCASSLEGDRVRVEQYFGPGTRLTVT.

The gene calls are TRBV3-1 (or the pseudogene TRBV3-2) and TRBJ1-1, with unresolved D. Germline values: CDR1 LGHDT, CDR2 YNNKEL (reference sequence). The V and J ends lost 6 bases and 1 base respectively, with 12 bases between them. This CDR3 contains 14 residues. This CDR3 is CASSQPAGNTEAFF. CDR3 sequence (DNA): TGTGCCAGCAGTCAGCCTGCGGGGAACACTGAAGCTTTCTTT.

This chain joins TRBV3-1 (or the pseudogene TRBV3-2) and TRBJ1-6, with a possible D match to TRBD1 (6 bases). Trimming took off 3 bases at V and 3 bases at J, with 21 bases between the two ends. Germline lookup yields CDR1 LGHDT and CDR2 YNNKEL (reference sequence). This CDR3 is 19 amino acids long. The CDR3 region is CASSQPTGATPIYNSPLHF. CDR3 bases: TGTGCCAGCAGCCAGCCGACAGGAGCTACGCCAATCTATAATTCACCCCTCCACTTT.

The chain employs TRBV6-5 and TRBJ1-1; possible D gene TRBD1, 6 bases. Germline CDR1 and CDR2: MNHEY and SVGAGI. The CDR3 extends over 16 amino acids. Between the trimmed V and J ends, which lost 1 base and 4 bases, there was a span of 16 bases. Written as DNA, the CDR3 is TGTGCCAGCAGTTACTTAGCACAGGGTCCGGGCACTGAAGCTTTCTTT. It specifies CASSYLAQGPGTEAFF.

The CDR3 nucleotides read TGTGCCAGCAGCTGGGGACTAGCGGGAATGGGGCAGTACTTC. This translates into CASSWGLAGMGQYF. This chain connects TRBV5-5 to TRBJ2-7; TRBD2 matches at 13 bases. Unmatched junction bases numbered 6, after V lost 3 bases and J lost 9 bases. CDR1 and CDR2 from the germline V gene are SGHKS and YYEKEE (reference sequence). CDR3 size: 14 residues.

The chain has TRBV30 and TRBJ2-5; 7 nucleotides line up with TRBD2. The length of the CDR3 is 12 residues. V dropped 5 bases and J dropped 1; count of bases not matched to a gene: 1. In germline, CDR1 is GTSNPN, CDR2 SVGIG (reference sequence). The CDR3 bases are TGTGCCTGGGGACTAGGCCAAGAGACCCAGTACTTC. This codes for CAWGLGQETQYF.

J is TRBJ1-5 and V is TRBV27; D is perhaps TRBD1 (5 bases). Trimming removed 6 bases from V and 10 bases from J, with 22 bases in between. The CDR3 extends over 15 amino acids. Per the germline V gene, CDR1 is MNHEY and CDR2 is SMNVEV (reference sequence). Here the CDR3 DNA reads TGTGCCAGCAGCCCCACAGGAGCCCCCGGTTCACCCCAGCATTTT. This translates into CASSPTGAPGSPQHF.

The chain couples TRBV10-2 to TRBJ1-3; D not certain. The V and J ends lost 4 bases and 1 base respectively, with 14 bases between them. This CDR3 is built from 16 residues. Germline lookup yields CDR1 WSHSY and CDR2 SAAADI. The CDR3, as DNA: TGCGCCAGCAGTGCCCCGGAGTACTATTCTGGAAACACCATATATTTT. Translating it yields CASSAPEYYSGNTIYF.

This clone is a singleton in its sample. The chain carries TRBV21-1 and TRBJ1-5; the table's D gene call, TRBD1, was not cross checked with the DNA. TRBV21-1 is a documented pseudogene. The CDR3 runs to 16 residues. CDR3 protein: CASSTPADRGRQPQHF. The CDR3 DNA sequence: TGTGCCAGCAGCACGCCAGCGGACAGGGGGCGTCAGCCCCAGCATTTT.

The J gene is TRBJ2-5, the V gene TRBV9; 8 bases align to TRBD2. The CDR3 is made up of 15 amino acids. Germline trimming cut 0 bases from V and 5 bases from J; bases unmatched to any gene: 6. Germline lookup yields CDR1 SGDLS and CDR2 YYNGEE. The CDR3 region has the DNA TGTGCCAGCAGCGTAGGGGTTAGCGGGGCGGAGACCCAGTACTTC. Its translation is CASSVGVSGAETQYF. The full variable domain, its missing parts supplied by reference TRBV9 and TRBJ2-5, is DSGVTQTPKHLITATGQRVTLRCSPRSGDLSVYWYQQSLDQGLQFLIQYYNGEERAKGNILERFSAQQFPDLHSELNLSSLELGDSALYFCASSVGVSGAETQYFGPGTRLLVL.

The table lists this clone with a few counts. This chain connects TRBV4-3 to TRBJ2-3; tentative D call: TRBD2 (5 bases). CDR1 LGHNA and CDR2 YSLEER come from the germline V gene. This CDR3 is built from 17 residues. V lost 1 base and J lost 0, with 14 bases in between. CDR3 DNA: TGCGCCAGCAGCCAAGGCCCTCGGGGTGAGAGCACAGATACGCAGTATTTT. Its translation: CASSQGPRGESTDTQYF.

In its sample, this clone was seen a few times. CDR3 residues: CASSPSGYTGELFF. The CDR3 nucleotides are TGTGCCAGCAGTCCCTCGGGGTACACCGGGGAGCTGTTTTTT. J is TRBJ2-2 and V is TRBV28, with TRBD2 as a possible D gene (5 bases). Per germline, CDR1 MDHEN and CDR2 SYDVKM. The CDR3 covers 14 residues. V was cut by 5 bases and J by 3 bases, with 10 bases left in between. Together with reference TRBV28 and TRBJ2-2, the CDR3 gives the full variable domain: DVKVTQSSRYLVKRTGEKVFLECVQDMDHENMFWYRQDPGLGLRLIYFSYDVKMKEKGDIPEGYSVSREKKERFSLILESASTNQTSMYLCASSPSGYTGELFFGEGSRLTVL.